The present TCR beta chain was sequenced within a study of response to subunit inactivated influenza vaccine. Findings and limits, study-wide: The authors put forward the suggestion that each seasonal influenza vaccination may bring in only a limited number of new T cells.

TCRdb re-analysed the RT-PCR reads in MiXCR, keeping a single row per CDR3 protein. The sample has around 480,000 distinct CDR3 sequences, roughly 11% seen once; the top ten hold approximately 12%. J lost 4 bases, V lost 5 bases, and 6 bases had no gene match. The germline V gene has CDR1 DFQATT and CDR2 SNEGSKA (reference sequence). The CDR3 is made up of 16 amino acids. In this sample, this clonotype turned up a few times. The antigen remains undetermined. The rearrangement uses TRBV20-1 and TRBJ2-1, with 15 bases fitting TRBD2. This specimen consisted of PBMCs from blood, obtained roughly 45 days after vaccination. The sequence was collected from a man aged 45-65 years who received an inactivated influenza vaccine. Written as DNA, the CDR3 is TGCAGTGCTCTGGGACTAGCGGGGGGTCCGTACAATGAGCAGTTCTTC. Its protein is CSALGLAGGPYNEQFF.